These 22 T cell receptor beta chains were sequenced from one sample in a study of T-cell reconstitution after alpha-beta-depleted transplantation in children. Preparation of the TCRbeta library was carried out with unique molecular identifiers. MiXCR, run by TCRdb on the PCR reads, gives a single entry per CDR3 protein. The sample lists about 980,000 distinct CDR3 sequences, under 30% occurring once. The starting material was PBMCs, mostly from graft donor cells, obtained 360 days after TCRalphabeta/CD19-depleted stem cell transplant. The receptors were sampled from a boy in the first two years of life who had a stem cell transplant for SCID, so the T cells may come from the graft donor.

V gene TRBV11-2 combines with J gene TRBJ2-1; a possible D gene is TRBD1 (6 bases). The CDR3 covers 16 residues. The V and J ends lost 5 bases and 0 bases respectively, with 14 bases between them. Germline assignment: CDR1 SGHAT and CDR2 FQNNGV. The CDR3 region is CASSRIPDSSYNEQFF. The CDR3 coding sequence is TGTGCCAGCAGCCGGATACCGGACAGCTCCTACAATGAGCAGTTCTTC.

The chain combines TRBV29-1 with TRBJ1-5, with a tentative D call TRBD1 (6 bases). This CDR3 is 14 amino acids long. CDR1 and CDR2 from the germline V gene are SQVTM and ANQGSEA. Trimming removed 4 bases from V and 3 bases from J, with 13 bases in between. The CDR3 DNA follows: TGCAGCGTTGGAGGGGGAGAGGCCAATCAGCCCCAGCATTTT. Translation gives CSVGGGEANQPQHF.

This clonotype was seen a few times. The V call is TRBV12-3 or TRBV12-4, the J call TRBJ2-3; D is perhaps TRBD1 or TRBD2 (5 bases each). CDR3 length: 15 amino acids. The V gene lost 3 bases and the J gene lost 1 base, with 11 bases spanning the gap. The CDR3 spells CASSFTGPRTDTQYF. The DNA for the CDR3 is TGTGCCAGCAGTTTCACGGGGCCCCGCACAGATACGCAGTATTTT.

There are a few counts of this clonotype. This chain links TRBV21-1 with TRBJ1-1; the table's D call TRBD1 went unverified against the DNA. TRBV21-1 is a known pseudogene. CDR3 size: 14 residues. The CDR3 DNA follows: TGTGCCAGCAGGCGACAGCCAATGAACACTGAAGCTTTCTTT. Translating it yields CASRRQPMNTEAFF.

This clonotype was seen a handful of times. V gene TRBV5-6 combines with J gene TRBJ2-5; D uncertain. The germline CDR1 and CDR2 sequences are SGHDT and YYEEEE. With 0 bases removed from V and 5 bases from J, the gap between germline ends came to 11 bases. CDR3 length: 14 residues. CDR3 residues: CASSLANPLETQYF. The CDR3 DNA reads TGTGCCAGCAGCTTGGCAAACCCTTTGGAGACCCAGTACTTC.

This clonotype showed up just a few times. The CDR3 here is CASSVAEFYEQYF. CDR3 coding DNA: TGTGCCAGCAGCGTAGCGGAATTCTACGAGCAGTACTTC. J is TRBJ2-7 and V is TRBV9, with D uncertain. The V gene's germline CDR1 is SGDLS and CDR2 YYNGEE. V shed 0 bases and J shed 3 bases, with 7 bases lying between them. The CDR3 consists of 13 residues.

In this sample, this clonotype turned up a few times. In DNA form, the CDR3 reads TGTGCCAGCAGTGCCCAGGGTCGGAAAACCACAGATACGCAGTATTTT. Protein: CASSAQGRKTTDTQYF. The chain joins TRBV2 to TRBJ2-3; maybe TRBD1 (5 bases). This CDR3 region has 16 residues. V was shortened by 4 bases and J by 2 bases, with 16 bases between the two germline ends. CDR1 and CDR2 from the germline V gene are SNHLY and FYNNEI.

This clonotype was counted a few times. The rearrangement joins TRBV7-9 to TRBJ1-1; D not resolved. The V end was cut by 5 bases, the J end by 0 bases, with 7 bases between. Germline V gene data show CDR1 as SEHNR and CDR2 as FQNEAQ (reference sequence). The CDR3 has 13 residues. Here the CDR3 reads CASSRRMNTEAFF. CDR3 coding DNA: TGTGCCAGCAGCCGTCGGATGAACACTGAAGCTTTCTTT.

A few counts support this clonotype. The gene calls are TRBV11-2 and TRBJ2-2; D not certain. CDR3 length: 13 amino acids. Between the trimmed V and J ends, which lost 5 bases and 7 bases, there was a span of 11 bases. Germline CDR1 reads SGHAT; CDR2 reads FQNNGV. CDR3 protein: CASSPSRYGELFF. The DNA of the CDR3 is TGTGCCAGCAGCCCTTCGAGGTACGGGGAGCTGTTTTTT.

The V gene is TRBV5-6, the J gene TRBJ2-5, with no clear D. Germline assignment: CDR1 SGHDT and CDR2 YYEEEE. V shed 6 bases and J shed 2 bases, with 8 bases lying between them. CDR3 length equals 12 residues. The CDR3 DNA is TGTGCCAGCAACAAGAAACAAGAGACCCAGTACTTC. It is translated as CASNKKQETQYF.

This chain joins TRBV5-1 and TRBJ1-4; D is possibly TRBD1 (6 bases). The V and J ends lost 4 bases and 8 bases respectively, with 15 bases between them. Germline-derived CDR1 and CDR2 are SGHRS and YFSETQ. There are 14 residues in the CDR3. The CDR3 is CASSTQGHGEKLFF. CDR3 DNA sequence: TGCGCCAGCAGCACCCAGGGGCATGGGGAAAAACTGTTTTTT.

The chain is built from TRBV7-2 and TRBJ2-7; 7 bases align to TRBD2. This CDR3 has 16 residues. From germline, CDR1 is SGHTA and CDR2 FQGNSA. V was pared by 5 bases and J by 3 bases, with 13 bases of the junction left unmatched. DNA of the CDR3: TGTGCCAGCAGCACTCGGGCGGGACTAACCATCTACGAGCAGTACTTC. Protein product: CASSTRAGLTIYEQYF.

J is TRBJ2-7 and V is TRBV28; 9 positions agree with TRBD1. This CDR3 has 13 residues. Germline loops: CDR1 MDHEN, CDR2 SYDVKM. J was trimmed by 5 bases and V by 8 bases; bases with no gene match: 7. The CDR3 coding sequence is TGTGCCAGCCTTGGACAGGGGCGGAACGAGCAGTACTTC. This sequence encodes CASLGQGRNEQYF. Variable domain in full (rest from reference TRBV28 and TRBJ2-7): DVKVTQSSRYLVKRTGEKVFLECVQDMDHENMFWYRQDPGLGLRLIYFSYDVKMKEKGDIPEGYSVSREKKERFSLILESASTNQTSMYLCASLGQGRNEQYFGPGTRLTVT.

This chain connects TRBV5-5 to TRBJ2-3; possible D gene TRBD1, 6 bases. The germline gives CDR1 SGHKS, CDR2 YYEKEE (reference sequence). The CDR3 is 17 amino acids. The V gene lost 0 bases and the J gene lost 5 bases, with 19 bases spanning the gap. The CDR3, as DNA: TGTGCCAGCAGCTTGGCAAGTGGGGGCGCCTCCGGAGATACGCAGTATTTT. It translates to CASSLASGGASGDTQYF. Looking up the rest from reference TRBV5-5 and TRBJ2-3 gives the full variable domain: DAGVTQSPTHLIKTRGQQVTLRCSPISGHKSVSWYQQVLGQGPQFIFQYYEKEERGRGNFPDRFSARQFPNYSSELNVNALLLGDSALYLCASSLASGGASGDTQYFGPGTRLTVL.

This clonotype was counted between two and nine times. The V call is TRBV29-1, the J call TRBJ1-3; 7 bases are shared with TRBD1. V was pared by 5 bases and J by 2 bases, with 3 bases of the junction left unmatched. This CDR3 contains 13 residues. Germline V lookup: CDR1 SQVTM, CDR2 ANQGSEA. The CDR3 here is CSVSRGTGNTIYF. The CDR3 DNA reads TGCAGCGTTAGCAGGGGGACTGGAAACACCATATATTTT.

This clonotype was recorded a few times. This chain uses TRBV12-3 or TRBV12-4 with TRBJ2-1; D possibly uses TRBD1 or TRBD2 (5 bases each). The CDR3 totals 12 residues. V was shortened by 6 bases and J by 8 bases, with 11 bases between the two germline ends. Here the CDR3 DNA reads TGTGCCAGCAGAAGAGAGGGGTATGAGCAGTTCTTC. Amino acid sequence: CASRREGYEQFF.

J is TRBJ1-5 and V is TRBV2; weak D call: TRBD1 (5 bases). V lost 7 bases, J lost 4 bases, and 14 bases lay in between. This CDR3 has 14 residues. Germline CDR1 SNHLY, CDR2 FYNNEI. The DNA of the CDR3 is TGTGCCAGCAATCAGGGAGGACGGAATCAGCCCCAGCATTTT. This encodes CASNQGGRNQPQHF.

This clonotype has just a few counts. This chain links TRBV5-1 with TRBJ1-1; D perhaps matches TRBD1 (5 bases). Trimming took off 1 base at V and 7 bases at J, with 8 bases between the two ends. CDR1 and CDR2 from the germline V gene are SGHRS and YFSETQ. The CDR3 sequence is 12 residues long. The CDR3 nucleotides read TGCGCCAGCAGCTTGCAGGGAGATGAAGCTTTCTTT. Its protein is CASSLQGDEAFF.

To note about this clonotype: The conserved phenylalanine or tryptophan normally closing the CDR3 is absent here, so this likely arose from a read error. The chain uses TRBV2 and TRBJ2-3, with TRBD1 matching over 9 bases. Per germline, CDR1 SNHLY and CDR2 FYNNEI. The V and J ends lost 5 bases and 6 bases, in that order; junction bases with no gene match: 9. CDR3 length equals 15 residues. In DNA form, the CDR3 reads TGTGCCAGCAGTAGACCGGGACAGGGTGAGGATACGCAGTATTAT. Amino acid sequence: CASSRPGQGEDTQYY.

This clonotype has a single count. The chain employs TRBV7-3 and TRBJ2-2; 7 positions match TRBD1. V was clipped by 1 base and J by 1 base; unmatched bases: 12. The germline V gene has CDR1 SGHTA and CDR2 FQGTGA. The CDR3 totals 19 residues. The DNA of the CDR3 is TGTGCCAGCAGCTTAAGTTTATTAGTACAGGGGAGGAACACCGGGGAGCTGTTTTTT. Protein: CASSLSLLVQGRNTGELFF.

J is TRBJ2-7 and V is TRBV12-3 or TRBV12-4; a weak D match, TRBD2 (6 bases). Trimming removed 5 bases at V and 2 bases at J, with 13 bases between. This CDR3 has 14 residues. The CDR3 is CASSRTWRAYEQYF. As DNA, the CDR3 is TGTGCCAGCAGTCGGACATGGAGGGCCTACGAGCAGTACTTC.

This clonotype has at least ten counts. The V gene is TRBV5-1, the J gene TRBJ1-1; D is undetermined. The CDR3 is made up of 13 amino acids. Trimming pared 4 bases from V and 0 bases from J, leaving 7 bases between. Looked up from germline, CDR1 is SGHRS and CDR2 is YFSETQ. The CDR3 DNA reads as TGCGCCAGCAGCCTGCGGGTGAACACTGAAGCTTTCTTT. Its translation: CASSLRVNTEAFF.